These T cell receptor beta chains were read from a single sample in a study of T cell responses to AZD1222 COVID-19 vaccine. The data were produced by immunoSEQ multiplex PCR, yet TCRdb's version contains in-frame clones alone and is incomplete. The sample records about 170,000 clones, around nine tenths being singletons. Sequencing was performed on peripheral blood, taken 28 days after the second AZD1222 dose. All receptors come from an adult who received the AZD1222 COVID-19 vaccine. Each CDR3 is given with its conserved first and last residue. D genes are given only for firm matches. Expanded clones are given a class, and other clones once, few, many or no size at all.

clone size: .
J gene: TRBJ2-2
D gene: .
V gene: TRBV6-2/TRBV6-3
CDR3 DNA: TGTGCCAGCAGCGCCATGTGGCCGCCAACCGGGGAGCTGTTTTTT
CDR3 protein: CASSAMWPPTGELFF

clone size: .
J gene: TRBJ2-5
D gene: TRBD2
V gene: TRBV5-4
CDR3 DNA: TGTGCCAGCAGCCCCTGGGGGACGGCGGGGGGCGAACAAGAGACCCAGTACTTC
CDR3 protein: CASSPWGTAGGEQETQYF

clone size: .
J gene: TRBJ2-5
D gene: .
V gene: TRBV3-1/TRBV3-2
CDR3 DNA: TGTGCCAGCACACTTCTGGGGCAAGAGACCCAGTACTTC
CDR3 protein: CASTLLGQETQYF

clone size: .
J gene: TRBJ1-5
D gene: .
V gene: TRBV27
CDR3 DNA: TGTGCCAGCAGTTCAGGGCTTCTCAATCAGCCCCAGCATTTT
CDR3 protein: CASSSGLLNQPQHF

clone size: .
J gene: TRBJ2-1
D gene: .
V gene: TRBV7-9
CDR3 DNA: TGTGCCAGCACCGTCTCAGGGGATGAGCAGTTCTTC
CDR3 protein: CASTVSGDEQFF

clone size: .
J gene: TRBJ2-3
D gene: TRBD1
V gene: TRBV7-2
CDR3 DNA: TGTGCCAGCAGCCCACAGGGGGCGGATACGCAGTATTTT
CDR3 protein: CASSPQGADTQYF

clone size: .
J gene: TRBJ2-3
D gene: TRBD2
V gene: TRBV7-8
CDR3 DNA: TGTGCCAGCAGACTAGCGGGGCCTACAGATACGCAGTATTTT
CDR3 protein: CASRLAGPTDTQYF

clone size: .
J gene: TRBJ1-4
D gene: TRBD1
V gene: TRBV7-9
CDR3 DNA: TGTGCCAGCACAACAGGGGTGGATGAAAAACTGTTTTTT
CDR3 protein: CASTTGVDEKLFF

clone size: .
J gene: TRBJ2-3
D gene: TRBD2
V gene: TRBV4-2
CDR3 DNA: TGTGCCAGCAGCCAAGCAGTGGTAGCGGGGGGAGGAACAGATACGCAGTATTTT
CDR3 protein: CASSQAVVAGGGTDTQYF

clone size: .
J gene: TRBJ2-7
D gene: TRBD1
V gene: TRBV19
CDR3 DNA: TGTGCCAGTAGCCAGACAGGGACCTACGAGCAGTACTTC
CDR3 protein: CASSQTGTYEQYF

clone size: .
J gene: TRBJ1-2
D gene: .
V gene: TRBV6-2/TRBV6-3
CDR3 DNA: TGTGCCAGCAGCCTTAGACAATCCTATGGCTACACCTTC
CDR3 protein: CASSLRQSYGYTF

clone size: .
J gene: TRBJ1-4
D gene: .
V gene: TRBV5-8
CDR3 DNA: TGTGCCAGCACTCGGGGGGCCCGAACTAATGAAAAACTGTTTTTT
CDR3 protein: CASTRGARTNEKLFF

clone size: few
J gene: TRBJ1-2
D gene: .
V gene: TRBV9
CDR3 DNA: TGTGCCAGCAGTCGCTCCCTCAATGTGCTCTATGGCTACACCTTC
CDR3 protein: CASSRSLNVLYGYTF

clone size: .
J gene: TRBJ2-1
D gene: .
V gene: TRBV11-3
CDR3 DNA: TGTGCCAGCAGCTCCGGGACGGCCTCCTACAATGAGCAGTTCTTC
CDR3 protein: CASSSGTASYNEQFF

clone size: .
J gene: TRBJ1-2
D gene: .
V gene: TRBV5-8
CDR3 DNA: TGTGCCAGCAGCCTGGGGTTAGGGCTGAGGCCGGGCTACACCTTC
CDR3 protein: CASSLGLGLRPGYTF

clone size: .
J gene: TRBJ2-7
D gene: TRBD1
V gene: TRBV5-1
CDR3 DNA: TGCGCCAGCAGCCCCAACAGGGGGTACGAGCAGTACTTC
CDR3 protein: CASSPNRGYEQYF

clone size: .
J gene: TRBJ1-6
D gene: TRBD1
V gene: TRBV27
CDR3 DNA: TGTGCCAGCAGATTGACAGGGTGGAATTCACCCCTCCACTTT
CDR3 protein: CASRLTGWNSPLHF

clone size: .
J gene: TRBJ1-4
D gene: TRBD1
V gene: TRBV5-4
CDR3 DNA: TGTGCCAGCAGCTTGTTCGGGACAGGGGCCGAAAAACTGTTTTTT
CDR3 protein: CASSLFGTGAEKLFF

clone size: .
J gene: TRBJ2-7
D gene: TRBD1
V gene: TRBV7-6
CDR3 DNA: TGTGCCAGCAGCGTAAACAGGGGTCCCTACGAGCAGTACTTC
CDR3 protein: CASSVNRGPYEQYF

clone size: .
J gene: TRBJ1-2
D gene: TRBD1
V gene: TRBV7-9
CDR3 DNA: TGTGCCAGCAGCCCCCGCCCCCACCCGGACAGGGGGGTTGACTATGGCTACACCTTC
CDR3 protein: CASSPRPHPDRGVDYGYTF

clone size: .
J gene: TRBJ1-2
D gene: .
V gene: TRBV29-1
CDR3 DNA: TGCAGCGTTGAAATGATGGGTTTTGATGGCTACACCTTC
CDR3 protein: CSVEMMGFDGYTF

clone size: .
J gene: TRBJ1-1
D gene: .
V gene: TRBV7-8
CDR3 DNA: TGTGCCAGCAGCTTCCAGGGCGGGAACACTGAAGCTTTCTTT
CDR3 protein: CASSFQGGNTEAFF

clone size: .
J gene: TRBJ2-7
D gene: TRBD1
V gene: TRBV5-1
CDR3 DNA: TGCGCCAGCAGCTCCTGGACAGGGAAATCCTACGAGCAGTACTTC
CDR3 protein: CASSSWTGKSYEQYF

clone size: .
J gene: TRBJ1-5
D gene: .
V gene: TRBV12-3/TRBV12-4
CDR3 DNA: TGTGCCAGCAATTTACAGGGTCAGCCCCAGCATTTT
CDR3 protein: CASNLQGQPQHF

clone size: .
J gene: TRBJ1-4
D gene: .
V gene: TRBV7-6
CDR3 DNA: TGTGCCAGCAGCCGGGGGGCCCCACGGGGTAATGAAAAACTGTTTTTT
CDR3 protein: CASSRGAPRGNEKLFF

clone size: .
J gene: TRBJ2-3
D gene: .
V gene: TRBV5-1
CDR3 DNA: TGCGCCAGCAGGGGGGCCACTAGCACAGATACGCAGTATTTT
CDR3 protein: CASRGATSTDTQYF

clone size: .
J gene: TRBJ2-2
D gene: TRBD2
V gene: TRBV7-6
CDR3 DNA: TGTGCCAGCAGCTTAGGACTAGCGGGCACCGGGGAGCTGTTTTTT
CDR3 protein: CASSLGLAGTGELFF

clone size: few
J gene: TRBJ1-1
D gene: .
V gene: TRBV6-5
CDR3 DNA: TGTGCCAGCAGCGAGATACAGCGTGAAGCTTTCTTT
CDR3 protein: CASSEIQREAFF

clone size: .
J gene: TRBJ1-1
D gene: TRBD1
V gene: TRBV30
CDR3 DNA: TGTGCCTGGAGTTCCGGGACAGGGGCTGAAGCTTTCTTT
CDR3 protein: CAWSSGTGAEAFF

clone size: few
J gene: TRBJ1-2
D gene: TRBD1
V gene: TRBV5-1
CDR3 DNA: TGCGCCAGCAGCTTGGGCGGGACAGGTGATGGCTACACCTTC
CDR3 protein: CASSLGGTGDGYTF

clone size: few
J gene: TRBJ1-5
D gene: TRBD1
V gene: TRBV19
CDR3 DNA: TGTGCCAGTAGTATCGACAGGGGTCAGCCCCAGCATTTT
CDR3 protein: CASSIDRGQPQHF

clone size: few
J gene: TRBJ2-2
D gene: TRBD2
V gene: TRBV19
CDR3 DNA: TGTGCCAGTAGTGCTCCTAGCGGGGGGGCCCACACCGGGGAGCTGTTTTTT
CDR3 protein: CASSAPSGGAHTGELFF

clone size: .
J gene: TRBJ2-7
D gene: TRBD1
V gene: TRBV5-6
CDR3 DNA: TGTGCCAGCAGCCCCGGCTTGACAGGGGTAGGTTACGAGCAGTACTTC
CDR3 protein: CASSPGLTGVGYEQYF

clone size: .
J gene: TRBJ2-3
D gene: TRBD1
V gene: TRBV12-5
CDR3 DNA: TGTGCTAGTGGTTTGGTACTAGGGGGTGACAGGGCAGATACGCAGTATTTT
CDR3 protein: CASGLVLGGDRADTQYF

clone size: few
J gene: TRBJ2-7
D gene: .
V gene: TRBV5-1
CDR3 DNA: TGCGCCAGCTGCCGCCGTGGGGGCGCCGAGCAGTACTTC
CDR3 protein: CASCRRGGAEQYF

clone size: .
J gene: TRBJ1-5
D gene: .
V gene: TRBV19
CDR3 DNA: TGTGCCAGTAGTATAGGTGGAGGGAAGCAGCCCCAGCATTTT
CDR3 protein: CASSIGGGKQPQHF

clone size: .
J gene: TRBJ1-2
D gene: TRBD1
V gene: TRBV5-6
CDR3 DNA: TGTGCCAGCAGCTTAGGGACAGCCAATCCCTATGGCTACACCTTC
CDR3 protein: CASSLGTANPYGYTF

clone size: .
J gene: TRBJ2-7
D gene: TRBD1
V gene: TRBV29-1
CDR3 DNA: TGCAGCGTTGTGGGACAGGGGGGCGCGGGGGGCTACGAGCAGTACTTC
CDR3 protein: CSVVGQGGAGGYEQYF

clone size: .
J gene: TRBJ1-2
D gene: .
V gene: TRBV5-4
CDR3 DNA: TGTGCCAGCAGCCCGTCATGGGGGTTCGAGACACCTACTAACTATGGCTACACCTTC
CDR3 protein: CASSPSWGFETPTNYGYTF

clone size: .
J gene: TRBJ2-7
D gene: .
V gene: TRBV7-8
CDR3 DNA: TGTGCCAGCAGCTTAGGCGCTTCTCTCCGGGAGTACGAGCAGTACTTC
CDR3 protein: CASSLGASLREYEQYF

clone size: .
J gene: TRBJ1-1
D gene: .
V gene: TRBV5-1
CDR3 DNA: TGCGCCAGCAGCCCCGCAGGGAGCACTGAAGCTTTCTTT
CDR3 protein: CASSPAGSTEAFF

clone size: .
J gene: TRBJ2-5
D gene: TRBD2
V gene: TRBV5-1
CDR3 DNA: TGCGCCAGCAGCTTAACTAGCGGGAACCAAGAGACCCAGTACTTC
CDR3 protein: CASSLTSGNQETQYF

clone size: .
J gene: TRBJ2-3
D gene: TRBD1
V gene: TRBV18
CDR3 DNA: TGTGCCAGCTCACCGTCTGTAGGGGGCGGAAACACAGATACGCAGTATTTT
CDR3 protein: CASSPSVGGGNTDTQYF

clone size: .
J gene: TRBJ1-6
D gene: .
V gene: TRBV6-5
CDR3 DNA: TGTGCCAGCAGTTACTGGATGACAGCGGATAATTCACCCCTCCACTTT
CDR3 protein: CASSYWMTADNSPLHF

clone size: .
J gene: TRBJ2-1
D gene: .
V gene: TRBV7-2
CDR3 DNA: TGTGCCAGCAGCTTGCCCCCGATTAATGAGCAGTTCTTC
CDR3 protein: CASSLPPINEQFF

clone size: once
J gene: TRBJ2-5
D gene: TRBD2
V gene: TRBV7-6
CDR3 DNA: TGTGCCAGCAGCTTACTAGCGGGGGGGACAGAGACCCAGTACTTC
CDR3 protein: CASSLLAGGTETQYF

clone size: .
J gene: TRBJ1-1
D gene: .
V gene: TRBV3-1/TRBV3-2
CDR3 DNA: TGTGCCAGCAGTCCCATGTTCGGGACCGGGAACACTGAAGCTTTCTTT
CDR3 protein: CASSPMFGTGNTEAFF

clone size: .
J gene: TRBJ2-7
D gene: TRBD1
V gene: TRBV27
CDR3 DNA: TGTGCCAGCAGTTCGCCGACAGGGGGGGTCTACGAGCAGTACTTC
CDR3 protein: CASSSPTGGVYEQYF

clone size: .
J gene: TRBJ1-3
D gene: .
V gene: TRBV12-2
CDR3 DNA: TGTGCAAGGCGCGGGGGATCCGGAAACACCATATATTTT
CDR3 protein: CARRGGSGNTIYF